Relative to its sample, the clone carrying this TCR beta chain is medium-sized. No antigen is known for it. Assay: immunoSEQ multiplex PCR; the TCRdb copy retains only in-frame clones and omits some. The sample carries about 32,000 clones, 92% recorded once. The entry originates in a study of monozygotic twins with cystic fibrosis. Study details: With about 15 PCR cycles, barcoded libraries came from around 2.9 micrograms of fragmented DNA.

V was trimmed by 6 bases and J by 3 bases, leaving 18 bases between them. The CDR3 extends over 15 amino acids. CDR1 and CDR2 (germline): MNHEY, SVGAGI. Broader study findings: Monozygotic CF twin pairs shared significantly more nucleotide-identical clonotypes than unrelated CF individuals did. V usage most resembled the co-twin in 13 of 16 pairs.

V is TRBV6-5 and J is TRBJ2-7; no firm D call. The receptor's source is a girl aged 2 to 9 with cystic fibrosis. Sequenced: blood. CDR3 in DNA: TGTGCCAGCAGGATTACAGTGGGTTCAGGCTACGAGCAGTACTTC. As protein: CASRITVGSGYEQYF.